The rows below give T cell receptor beta chains drawn from one sample of a study of cytomegalovirus exposure and HLA in healthy donors. Clones were sequenced by immunoSEQ multiplex PCR, and TCRdb holds only the in-frame ones, with some missing. The data show 150,000 or so clones, roughly nine tenths seen once. The sample consisted of PBMCs. The receptors were gathered from a woman under 30 in good health and CMV-seropositive. Both conserved end residues are part of each CDR3. Each record gives: V gene, D gene, J gene, clone size, CDR3 DNA, CDR3 protein. D genes are given only for firm matches. Clone size is given for some rows only: seen once, a few or many times, or a class if the clone is expanded.

TRBV7-9	-	TRBJ1-6	-	TGTGCCAGCAGGTTTGGGGGGACCCGGGATGCACCCCTCCACTTT	CASRFGGTRDAPLHF
TRBV7-8	-	TRBJ2-7	-	TGTGCCAGCAGCGTAGGAGCTTTCTACGAGCAGTACTTC	CASSVGAFYEQYF
TRBV28	TRBD1	TRBJ1-1	-	TGTGCCAGCAGTTTGACAGGGTATATCGTGTCAGCTTTCTTT	CASSLTGYIVSAFF
TRBV19	-	TRBJ1-5	-	TGTGCCAGTGGGGAACGGGGGGATCAGCCCCAGCATTTT	CASGERGDQPQHF
TRBV5-4	-	TRBJ1-4	-	TGTGCCAGCAGCTCCGGGGTTAATGAAAAACTGTTTTTT	CASSSGVNEKLFF
TRBV6-5	TRBD1	TRBJ2-3	-	TGTGCCAGCGGGAGACAGGGTAGAGATACGCAGTATTTT	CASGRQGRDTQYF
TRBV19	-	TRBJ2-3	-	TGTGCCAGTGAAATCCCAGAAACAGATACGCAGTATTTT	CASEIPETDTQYF
TRBV6-1	-	TRBJ2-7	-	TGTGCCAGCAGTGAAGCGGGGGGGCCCTACGAGCAGTACTTC	CASSEAGGPYEQYF
TRBV20-1	-	TRBJ1-4	-	TGCAGTGTCTCGTTCTCAGGAAAACTGTTTTTT	CSVSFSGKLFF
TRBV14	-	TRBJ2-7	-	TGTGCCAGCAGCCCTAGAACCGCAACCACCCTCGACGAGCAGTACTTC	CASSPRTATTLDEQYF
TRBV19	-	TRBJ2-2	-	TGTGCCAGCCGACCGGGACACCTGGACACCGGGGAGCTGTTTTTT	CASRPGHLDTGELFF
TRBV2	-	TRBJ1-2	-	TGTGCCAGTCACCGGGACCCGGGGAGGGGCTACACCTTC	CASHRDPGRGYTF
TRBV7-8	TRBD1	TRBJ1-5	-	TGTGCCAGCAGCTTCCGGACAGGGGACCAGCCCCAGCATTTT	CASSFRTGDQPQHF
TRBV5-1	-	TRBJ1-2	few	TGCGCCAGCAGCTTGTCCGGGTATGGCTACACCTTC	CASSLSGYGYTF
TRBV7-6	-	TRBJ1-6	-	TGTGCCAGCAGCTCTACCCCGCGGGCAGCCTATAATTCACCCCTCCACTTT	CASSSTPRAAYNSPLHF
TRBV9	TRBD1	TRBJ1-2	-	TGTGCCAGCAGCCTTGAGGGGAGAGGGGGCTACTATGGCTACACCTTC	CASSLEGRGGYYGYTF
TRBV19	-	TRBJ1-5	-	TGTGCCAGTAGTATACGGTTCAACCAGCCCCAGCATTTT	CASSIRFNQPQHF
TRBV6-6	-	TRBJ1-4	-	TGTGCCAGCAGTTACTTTGGGGGGGCTGCTAATGAAAAACTGTTTTTT	CASSYFGGAANEKLFF
TRBV6-5	TRBD1	TRBJ1-5	-	TGTGCCAGCAGTTACTCTCCAGGGGGTGGTCAGCCCCAGCATTTT	CASSYSPGGGQPQHF
TRBV2	-	TRBJ2-3	-	TGTGCCAGGAGCAGGGGGACTGGATTAGATACGCAGTATTTT	CARSRGTGLDTQYF
TRBV9	-	TRBJ1-5	-	TGTGCCAGCAGCGTAGATCAGGGCCGCTGGCCCCAGCATTTT	CASSVDQGRWPQHF
TRBV18	TRBD2	TRBJ2-5	once	TGTGCCAGCTCACCGGGGACTAGCGGCGCATCGACCCAGTACTTC	CASSPGTSGASTQYF
TRBV2	-	TRBJ2-7	few	TGTGCCAGCAGTGGAAGAGCCTACGAGCAGTACTTC	CASSGRAYEQYF
TRBV18	-	TRBJ1-1	-	TGTGCCAGCTCACCACCGGTCGGGTTGATGAACACTGAAGCTTTCTTT	CASSPPVGLMNTEAFF
TRBV5-6	TRBD1	TRBJ1-2	few	TGTGCCAGCAGCCCCGGGACAGCCTATGGCTACACCTTC	CASSPGTAYGYTF
TRBV5-4	-	TRBJ1-1	-	TGTGCCAGCAGCTTGCCGGACATGAACACTGAAGCTTTCTTT	CASSLPDMNTEAFF
TRBV7-9	TRBD1	TRBJ1-3	-	TGTGCCAGCAGGCGGGACAGGGTTAATACTGGAAACACCATATATTTT	CASRRDRVNTGNTIYF
TRBV6-1	-	TRBJ1-5	-	TGTGCCAGCAGTGAACAGTTTTTCGCGGGACAGCCCCAGCATTTT	CASSEQFFAGQPQHF
TRBV19	-	TRBJ1-5	-	TGTGCCAGTAGTATAGATCAGGGGATTAGCAATCAGCCCCAGCATTTT	CASSIDQGISNQPQHF
TRBV11-3	-	TRBJ2-5	-	TGTGCCAGCAGCCTTAGCCGGGGTCAAGAGACCCAGTACTTC	CASSLSRGQETQYF
TRBV2	TRBD1	TRBJ1-2	-	TGTGCCAGCAGTGGACGGGACAGGGGTAAAGATGGCTACACCTTC	CASSGRDRGKDGYTF
TRBV5-6	-	TRBJ1-2	-	TGTGCCAGCAGCTTGGACGTCAGGGCGAGGTATGGCTACACCTTC	CASSLDVRARYGYTF
TRBV11-2	TRBD1	TRBJ2-7	once	TGTGCCAGCAGCTTAGTGGACAGGTCGCTCTACGAGCAGTACTTC	CASSLVDRSLYEQYF
TRBV5-1	TRBD1	TRBJ2-2	-	TGCGCCAGCAGCTGGGACAGGGACGGGGAGCTGTTTTTT	CASSWDRDGELFF
TRBV28	-	TRBJ2-7	-	TGTGCCAGCAGTTTTGCCAGGGCGGCCGAGCAGTACTTC	CASSFARAAEQYF
TRBV27	-	TRBJ2-7	-	TGTGCCAGCAGTAATTCAGGCGGCGGGTCCTACGAGCAGTACTTC	CASSNSGGGSYEQYF
TRBV7-8	-	TRBJ1-3	-	TGTGCCAGCAGCACCCGGACAGCTGGAAACACCATATATTTT	CASSTRTAGNTIYF
TRBV5-1	TRBD1	TRBJ2-3	-	TGCGCCAGCAGCTTGAGGGGGCCGAGGACAGATACGCAGTATTTT	CASSLRGPRTDTQYF
TRBV7-9	-	TRBJ2-1	-	TGTGCCAGCAGGCCGGGAGACAATGAGCAGTTCTTC	CASRPGDNEQFF
TRBV10-3	-	TRBJ2-5	-	TGTGCCATCAGTCCAGACGGGGGACCGCAAGAGACCCAGTACTTC	CAISPDGGPQETQYF
TRBV30	-	TRBJ2-7	-	TGTGCCTGGAGTGTCCTCGGCAGGGAATCCTACGAGCAGTACTTC	CAWSVLGRESYEQYF
TRBV7-6	TRBD2	TRBJ2-1	-	TGTGCCAGCAGCTTAAGTGGGGGACTAGGAGGGTACAATGAGCAGTTCTTC	CASSLSGGLGGYNEQFF
TRBV7-8	-	TRBJ2-7	-	TGTGCCAGCAGCCCCCTCTCCTACGAGCAGTACTTC	CASSPLSYEQYF
TRBV2	-	TRBJ1-3	-	TGTGCCAGCAGTGGAGGCCGGGTTTCTGGAAACACCATATATTTT	CASSGGRVSGNTIYF
TRBV6-5	-	TRBJ2-3	-	TGTGCCAGCAGTTACTCCGGCAGGGCCCGCACAGATACGCAGTATTTT	CASSYSGRARTDTQYF
TRBV9	-	TRBJ1-4	-	TGTGCCAGCAGCTCCGCGGCCGGGAATGAAAAACTGTTTTTT	CASSSAAGNEKLFF
TRBV19	-	TRBJ1-5	-	TGTGCCAGTAGCCCCCCTCGGGGGAACAGCAATCAGCCCCAGCATTTT	CASSPPRGNSNQPQHF
TRBV15	-	TRBJ1-5	-	TGTGCCACCAGCAGAGAAGGACGGGGGGCTAGTCAGCCCCAGCATTTT	CATSREGRGASQPQHF
TRBV7-9	-	TRBJ1-6	once	TGTGCCAGCAGCTTCGGAGGAGGGTTGAGCTCCTATAATTCACCCCTCCACTTT	CASSFGGGLSSYNSPLHF
TRBV18	-	TRBJ2-1	-	TGTGCCAGCTCACCACCGAGGGCGGGCTCCTACAATGAGCAGTTCTTC	CASSPPRAGSYNEQFF
TRBV2	-	TRBJ1-5	-	TGTGCCAGCGCACAGGACTATAGCAATCAGCCCCAGCATTTT	CASAQDYSNQPQHF
TRBV7-9	-	TRBJ1-1	-	TGTGCCAGCAGCTTAGATCCAGGGAAGAGCACTGAAGCTTTCTTT	CASSLDPGKSTEAFF
TRBV30	TRBD1	TRBJ2-7	-	TGTGCCTGGAATCACCAGGGGGTTTCTCACGAGCAGTACTTC	CAWNHQGVSHEQYF
TRBV28	TRBD1	TRBJ2-7	-	TGTGCCAGCAGTCGACAGGGGTCCTACGAGCAGTACTTC	CASSRQGSYEQYF
TRBV11-2	TRBD2	TRBJ2-7	-	TGTGCCAGCAGCTTGGGGGACTATCACTCAAGAAGCTCCTACGAGCAGTACTTC	CASSLGDYHSRSSYEQYF
TRBV6-4	-	TRBJ1-1	-	TGTGCCAGCAGTGACTCGAGTCGGGTCACCGCCATCCGCCCCCGGGTAAATGACACTGAAGCTTTCTTT	CASSDSSRVTAIRPRVNDTEAFF